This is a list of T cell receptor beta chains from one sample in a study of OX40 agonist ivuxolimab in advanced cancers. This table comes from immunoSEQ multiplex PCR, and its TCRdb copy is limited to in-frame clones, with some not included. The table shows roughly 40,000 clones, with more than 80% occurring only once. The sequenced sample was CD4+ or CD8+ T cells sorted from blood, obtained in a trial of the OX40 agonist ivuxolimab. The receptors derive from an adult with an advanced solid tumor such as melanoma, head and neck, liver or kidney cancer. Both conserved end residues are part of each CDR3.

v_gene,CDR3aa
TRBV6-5,CASSYSGTGLYF
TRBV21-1,CASPLGLRGRTGELFF
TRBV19,CASSIATGAGELFF
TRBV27,CASSFDLGNTGELFF
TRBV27,CASSFSTGFGYTF
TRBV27,CASGEGNYGYTF
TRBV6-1,CASRVDSPLHF
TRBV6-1,CASSLLAGGYEQYF
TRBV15,CATSSLGGIGSNQPQHF
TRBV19,CASSIGLVSYEQYF
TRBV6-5,CASSYSRVGGYYGYTF
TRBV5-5,CASSLAGDIYEKLFF
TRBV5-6,CASSLADGGRNYGYTF
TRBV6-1,CASSEGQGVSYEQYF
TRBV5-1,CASSLGAVNSNQPQHF
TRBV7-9,CASSSPIDRAKNIQYF
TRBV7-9,CASSSRDSNYYEQYF
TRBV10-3,CAISESTAYGYTF
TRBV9,CASSVSGTSGVEQFF
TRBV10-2,CASREGDNYGYTF
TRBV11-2,CASSWLRADQETQYF
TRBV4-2,CASSQWASGGAEIGEQYF
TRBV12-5,CALPRNYGYTF
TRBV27,CASADSYNQPQHF
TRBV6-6,CASSSVRGDEQFF
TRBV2,CASSPGAYEQYF
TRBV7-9,CASSLGVVSYEQYF
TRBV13,CASSSASWQAGAQYF
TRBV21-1,CASGGTGATGANVLTF
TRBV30,CAWELGRSPLHF
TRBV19,CASKGYDQHF
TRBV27,CASRRGGTQYF
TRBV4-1,CASSQAFLGTPISYEQYF
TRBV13,CASSLGAGGPYNEQFF
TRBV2,CASSERGFYEQYF
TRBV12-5,CASGLKSTAHRGGNEQFF
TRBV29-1,CSPIGGSYNEQFF